Listed below are T cell receptor beta chains from one sample, sequenced in a study of cytomegalovirus exposure and HLA in healthy donors. The protocol was immunoSEQ multiplex PCR, while the TCRdb copy is restricted to in-frame clones and leaves out a portion. The sample has about 130,000 clones; roughly a tenth are singletons. The sample consisted of PBMCs. The origin of the receptors is a woman younger than 30 in good health and CMV-seropositive. Both conserved end residues are part of each CDR3. D genes are given only for firm matches. Clone size is shown for a subset of rows, as once, few, many or a class of expanded clone.

>-|13|-|TRBJ1-4|TRBV29-1
TGCAGCGCTGTAGCGGGGGAGAATGAAAAACTGTTTTTT
CSAVAGENEKLFF
>few|15|TRBD2|TRBJ2-7|TRBV5-1
TGCGCCAGCAGCCCCTTAGCGGGAGCGCGTCCCGAGCAGTACTTC
CASSPLAGARPEQYF
>few|13|-|TRBJ1-4|TRBV30
TGTGCCTGGAGTATTACCACCGGTGAAAAACTGTTTTTT
CAWSITTGEKLFF
>-|14|-|TRBJ2-3|TRBV12-1
TGTGCCAGCAGGACTAGCGGATGGAGAGATACGCAGTATTTT
CASRTSGWRDTQYF
>few|16|TRBD2|TRBJ2-5|TRBV28
TGTGCCAGCACCCGGACTAGCGGGAGCAATTCGGAGACCCAGTACTTC
CASTRTSGSNSETQYF
>few|14|-|TRBJ2-7|TRBV5-1
TGCGCCAGCAGCGGACCGACAGGTAGCTACGAGCAGTACTTC
CASSGPTGSYEQYF
>few|15|-|TRBJ2-5|TRBV27
TGTGCCAGCAGTTTATCCGGCAGGGGCGGGGAGACCCAGTACTTC
CASSLSGRGGETQYF
>few|15|TRBD2|TRBJ2-1|TRBV2
TGTGCCAGCAGCCGACTAGCGGGAGTCTTCAATGAGCAGTTCTTC
CASSRLAGVFNEQFF
>-|14|-|TRBJ1-5|TRBV10-3
TGTGCCATCAGTGGCCGGGACACTAATCAGCCCCAGCATTTT
CAISGRDTNQPQHF
>once|18|-|TRBJ2-2|TRBV7-2
TGTGCCAGCAGCCAGACGGGGGTAAAGTTCTATTGGACCGGGGAGCTGTTTTTT
CASSQTGVKFYWTGELFF
>few|14|-|TRBJ2-7|TRBV13
TGTGCCAGCAGCTTAGGATCCCCCCGGGGCGAGCAGTACTTC
CASSLGSPRGEQYF
>-|19|TRBD2|TRBJ2-2|TRBV5-1
TGCGCCAGCAGCCCAGGATTCGGACTAGCGGGAACGGGAACCGGGGAGCTGTTTTTT
CASSPGFGLAGTGTGELFF
>once|15|-|TRBJ2-2|TRBV27
TGTGCCAGCAGTTTAAGCCCCGTTAACACCGGGGAGCTGTTTTTT
CASSLSPVNTGELFF
>few|15|-|TRBJ1-1|TRBV27
TGTGCCAGCAGTCCAATTGGACATACGAACACTGAAGCTTTCTTT
CASSPIGHTNTEAFF
>few|15|TRBD1|TRBJ1-4|TRBV2
TGTGCCAGCAGGACATACGGGACAGCTAATGAAAAACTGTTTTTT
CASRTYGTANEKLFF
>once|12|-|TRBJ2-1|TRBV11-3
TGTGCCAGCCCCCCCCGGGAGAATGAGCAGTTCTTC
CASPPRENEQFF
>-|18|TRBD1|TRBJ2-3|TRBV28
TGTGCCAGCGATGCGTATATGGACCGGGACAGGAGCACAGATACGCAGTATTTT
CASDAYMDRDRSTDTQYF
>-|12|-|TRBJ1-1|TRBV11-2
TGTGCCAGTACAATAAGGAACACTGAAGCTTTCTTT
CASTIRNTEAFF
>-|16|-|TRBJ2-3|TRBV7-2
TGTGCCAGCAGCTCACGCCGAGGTAGGAACACAGATACGCAGTATTTT
CASSSRRGRNTDTQYF
>few|13|TRBD1|TRBJ1-5|TRBV7-3
TGTGCCAGCAGCGTTGACAGGGGCCAGCCCCAGCATTTT
CASSVDRGQPQHF
>-|14|-|TRBJ2-5|TRBV7-9
TGTGCCAGCAGAGGTCCGGGGGAAATTGGGACCCAGTACTTC
CASRGPGEIGTQYF
>-|11|-|TRBJ2-1|TRBV19
TGTGCCACTTCCTCATCGACAGGAAAGTTCTTC
CATSSSTGKFF
>few|16|-|TRBJ1-1|TRBV28
TGTGCCAGCAGTCTAACAGCACCGACAGTAAACACTGAAGCTTTCTTT
CASSLTAPTVNTEAFF
>few|16|TRBD1|TRBJ1-1|TRBV6-1
TGTGCCAGCAGTGAAGCCCCGGGACAGACGAACACTGAAGCTTTCTTT
CASSEAPGQTNTEAFF
>-|11|-|TRBJ2-5|TRBV2
TGTGCCAGCAGCGGAGCAGAGACCCAGTACTTC
CASSGAETQYF
>few|11|-|TRBJ1-1|TRBV20-1
TGCAGTGCGTTTCGACAGTTTGAAGCTTTCTTT
CSAFRQFEAFF
>-|16|-|TRBJ2-3|TRBV9
TGTGCCAGCAGCGTAGGCTTCGGAGACGGGTTAGATACGCAGTATTTT
CASSVGFGDGLDTQYF
>few|12|-|TRBJ2-5|TRBV5-1
TGCGCCAGCAGCTCCGCGGGGGAGACCCAGTACTTC
CASSSAGETQYF
>few|16|-|TRBJ1-1|TRBV15
TGTGCCACCAGCAGAGAGATCGCGTTGAGAGGGACTGAAGCTTTCTTT
CATSREIALRGTEAFF
>-|12|-|TRBJ2-7|TRBV7-9
TGTGCCAGCATTAGCGCCACCTACGAGCAGTACTTC
CASISATYEQYF
>few|13|-|TRBJ1-1|TRBV5-1
TGCGCCAGCAGCTTGGAAACAGACAAAGAGGCTTTCTTT
CASSLETDKEAFF
>-|15|-|TRBJ1-2|TRBV7-9
TGTGCCAGCAGCTTGGGACAACAAGGGAACTATGGCTACACCTTC
CASSLGQQGNYGYTF
>few|15|-|TRBJ1-1|TRBV6-5
TGTGCCAGCAGTTACTCTGCTAAGCGGAACACTGAAGCTTTCTTT
CASSYSAKRNTEAFF
>few|14|-|TRBJ2-1|TRBV30
TGTGCCTGGACCCGCTGGAGCTCCTACAATGAGCAGTTCTTC
CAWTRWSSYNEQFF
>few|14|TRBD2|TRBJ2-1|TRBV6-1
TGTGCCAGCAGTGCCGGGACTAGTCGCAATGAGCAGTTCTTC
CASSAGTSRNEQFF
>few|15|TRBD2|TRBJ2-1|TRBV6-1
TGTGCCAGCAGTCCCCAGACTAGCGGGTACAATGAGCAGTTCTTC
CASSPQTSGYNEQFF
>-|12|-|TRBJ2-1|TRBV10-2
TGCGCCAGCTCAGGGGCGAACAATGAGCAGTTCTTC
CASSGANNEQFF
>few|13|-|TRBJ1-2|TRBV19
TGTGCCAGTAGTAAGCAATACAACTATGGCTACACCTTC
CASSKQYNYGYTF
>few|14|-|TRBJ2-3|TRBV25-1
TGTGCCAGCACCGCCCGGGGGAGGACAGATACGCAGTATTTT
CASTARGRTDTQYF
>-|15|-|TRBJ2-7|TRBV7-8
TGTGCCAGCAGCCAGCTGGAGGGAATGAGCTACGAGCAGTACTTC
CASSQLEGMSYEQYF
>few|13|TRBD1|TRBJ2-7|TRBV29-1
TGCAGCGCCGAGACAGGGGGCCTCCCCGAGCAGTACTTC
CSAETGGLPEQYF
>-|13|-|TRBJ1-1|TRBV2
TGTGCCAGCAGCAGGGCCATGAACACTGAAGCTTTCTTT
CASSRAMNTEAFF
>-|15|TRBD2|TRBJ2-3|TRBV5-1
TGCGCCAGCAGCTCTAGCGGGAGTACCGGAGATACGCAGTATTTT
CASSSSGSTGDTQYF
>-|13|-|TRBJ1-5|TRBV6-1
TGTGCCAGCAGTGAACAGGGTCTTCAGCCCCAGCATTTT
CASSEQGLQPQHF
>-|12|TRBD1|TRBJ1-1|TRBV5-6
TGTGCCAGCAGCCTACAGGGGGCTCGGGCTTTCTTT
CASSLQGARAFF
>-|15|-|TRBJ1-2|TRBV5-5
TGTGCCAGCAGCTTGGGGGGGGAGATTAACTATGGCTACACCTTC
CASSLGGEINYGYTF
>few|14|-|TRBJ1-4|TRBV7-9
TGTGCCAGCACCCCTCGACATGCTAATGAAAAACTGTTTTTT
CASTPRHANEKLFF
>few|14|TRBD1|TRBJ1-3|TRBV7-2
TGTGCCAGCAGCTCTGACAGGGGAGGTTACACCATATATTTT
CASSSDRGGYTIYF
>few|13|-|TRBJ2-1|TRBV6-5
TGTGCCTCCCGGGGGTACGCCTACAATGAGCAGTTCTTC
CASRGYAYNEQFF